The present entry profiles one T cell receptor (beta chain) with its context. TCRdb's table, derived via immunoSEQ multiplex PCR, lists solely in-frame clones and lacks some. The data contain tens of thousands of clones, about nine tenths of them seen just once; the ten biggest clones take up roughly 3.2%. The sample comes from a study of T cell changes during pregnancy in multiple sclerosis. The CDR3 spans 18 residues. V was clipped by 0 bases and J by 2 bases, with 18 bases between them. Germline V gives CDR1 SGDLS, CDR2 YYNGEE. The gene calls are TRBV9 and TRBJ2-1, with D possibly matching TRBD2 (7 bases). This clonotype originated in a female donor with multiple sclerosis, enrolled in a pregnancy study. Sequences were derived from CD8+ T cells from peripheral blood mononuclear cells, sampled before pregnancy. DNA for the CDR3: TGTGCCAGCAGCGTAGGTGGGGGGGCCCCGACTACCTACAATGAGCAGTTCTTC. This sequence encodes CASSVGGGAPTTYNEQFF.